The clone carrying this T cell receptor (beta chain) was seen a few times. What it binds is unknown. The data originate from a study of T cell repertoires in cytomegalovirus infection. For the study at large: Public TCR beta signatures marked donors with CMV infection and the matching HLA. Study-level results: Clonotypes of TCR beta that were HLA-C-restricted and CMV-specific dominated the ex vivo response.

TCRdb ran MiXCR on the reads and lists one entry per CDR3 protein. The top ten clones hold less than 15% of a sample with about 530,000 distinct CDR3 sequences, more than 20% of them seen once. From germline, CDR1 is MDHEN and CDR2 SYDVKM. The V gene end was trimmed by 6 bases and the J gene end by 4 bases; junction bases not matched to a gene: 11. The CDR3 runs to 16 residues. Sequencing used PBMCs. The rearrangement uses TRBV28 and TRBJ1-2; the match to TRBD1 covers 10 bases. This TCR derives from a human donor in good health (CMV status not recorded). Some clones in this sample may be carry-over from other donors' samples. DNA for the CDR3: TGTGCCAGCAGCCCATACGGACAGGGGGAGAGCTATGGCTACACCTTC. Translating it yields CASSPYGQGESYGYTF.